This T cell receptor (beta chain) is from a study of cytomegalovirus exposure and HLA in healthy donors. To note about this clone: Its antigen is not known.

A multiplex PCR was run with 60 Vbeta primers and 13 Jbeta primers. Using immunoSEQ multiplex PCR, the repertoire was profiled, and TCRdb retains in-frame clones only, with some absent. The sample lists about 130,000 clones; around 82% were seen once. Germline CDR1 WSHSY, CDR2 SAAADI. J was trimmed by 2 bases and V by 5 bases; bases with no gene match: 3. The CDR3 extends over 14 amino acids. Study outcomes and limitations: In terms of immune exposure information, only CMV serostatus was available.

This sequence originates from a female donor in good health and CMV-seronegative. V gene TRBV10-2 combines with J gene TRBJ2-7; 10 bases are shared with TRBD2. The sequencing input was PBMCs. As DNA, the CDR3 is TGCGCCAGCAGTAGCGGGAGGGCCGCCTACGAGCAGTACTTC. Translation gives CASSSGRAAYEQYF.